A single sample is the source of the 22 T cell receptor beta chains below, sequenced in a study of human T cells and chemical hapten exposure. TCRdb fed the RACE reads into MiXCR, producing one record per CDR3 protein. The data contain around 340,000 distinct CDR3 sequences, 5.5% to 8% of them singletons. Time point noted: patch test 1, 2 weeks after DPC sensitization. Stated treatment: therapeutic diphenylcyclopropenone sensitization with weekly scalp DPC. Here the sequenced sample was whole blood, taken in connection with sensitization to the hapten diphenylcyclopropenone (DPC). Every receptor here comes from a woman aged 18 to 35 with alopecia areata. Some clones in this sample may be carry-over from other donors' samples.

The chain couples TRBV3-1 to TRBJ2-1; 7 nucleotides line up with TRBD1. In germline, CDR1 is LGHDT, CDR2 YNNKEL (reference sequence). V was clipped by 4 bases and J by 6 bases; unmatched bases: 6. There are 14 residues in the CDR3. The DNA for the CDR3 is TGTGCCAGCAGCCTGAGACAGGGTGGCAATGAGCAGTTCTTC. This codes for CASSLRQGGNEQFF.

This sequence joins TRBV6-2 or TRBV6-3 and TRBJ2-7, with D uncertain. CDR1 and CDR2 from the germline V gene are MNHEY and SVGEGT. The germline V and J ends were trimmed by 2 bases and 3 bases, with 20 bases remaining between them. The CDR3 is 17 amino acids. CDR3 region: CASSYPAGDGPLYEQYF. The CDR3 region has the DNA TGTGCCAGCAGTTACCCCGCCGGAGATGGACCCCTCTACGAGCAGTACTTC.

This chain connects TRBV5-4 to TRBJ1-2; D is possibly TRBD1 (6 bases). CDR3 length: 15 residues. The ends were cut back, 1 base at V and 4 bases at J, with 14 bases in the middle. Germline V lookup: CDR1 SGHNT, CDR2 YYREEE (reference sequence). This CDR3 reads CASSLRGVAGYGYTF. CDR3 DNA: TGTGCCAGCAGCTTGAGGGGGGTAGCAGGCTATGGCTACACCTTC.

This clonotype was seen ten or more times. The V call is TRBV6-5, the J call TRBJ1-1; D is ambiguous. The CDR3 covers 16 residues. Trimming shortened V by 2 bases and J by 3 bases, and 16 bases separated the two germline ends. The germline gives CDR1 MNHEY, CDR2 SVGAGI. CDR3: CASSYDKRTGHTEAFF. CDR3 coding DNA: TGTGCCAGCAGTTACGACAAACGGACGGGTCACACTGAAGCTTTCTTT.

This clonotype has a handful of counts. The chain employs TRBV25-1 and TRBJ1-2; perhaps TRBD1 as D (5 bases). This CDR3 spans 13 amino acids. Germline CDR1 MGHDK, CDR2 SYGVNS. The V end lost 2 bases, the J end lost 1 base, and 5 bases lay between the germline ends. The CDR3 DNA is TGTGCCAGCAGTGAAAGGGGTAACTATGGCTACACCTTC. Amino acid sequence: CASSERGNYGYTF.

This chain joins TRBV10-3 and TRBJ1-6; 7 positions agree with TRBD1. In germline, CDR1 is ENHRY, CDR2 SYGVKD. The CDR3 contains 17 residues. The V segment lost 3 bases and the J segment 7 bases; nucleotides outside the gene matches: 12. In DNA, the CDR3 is TGTGCCATCAGTGACCCTCCCATGGACAGGAGAAATTCACCCCTCCACTTT. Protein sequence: CAISDPPMDRRNSPLHF.

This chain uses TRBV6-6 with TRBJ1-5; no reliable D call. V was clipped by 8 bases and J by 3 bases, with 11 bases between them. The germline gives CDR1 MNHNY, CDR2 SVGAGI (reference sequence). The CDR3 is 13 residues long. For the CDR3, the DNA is TGTGCCAGCTACCGGGGTCACAATCAGCCCCAGCATTTT. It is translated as CASYRGHNQPQHF.

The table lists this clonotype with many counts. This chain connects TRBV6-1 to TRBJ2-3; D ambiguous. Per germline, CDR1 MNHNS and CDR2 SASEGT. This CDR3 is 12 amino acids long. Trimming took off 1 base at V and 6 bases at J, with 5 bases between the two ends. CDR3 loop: CASSEGRDTQYF. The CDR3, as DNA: TGTGCCAGCAGTGAAGGGCGGGATACGCAGTATTTT.

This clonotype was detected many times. This chain's CDR3 is CASSVGPASSYEQYF. Written as DNA, the CDR3 is TGTGCCAGCAGCGTAGGTCCGGCGAGCTCCTACGAGCAGTACTTC. The chain combines TRBV9 with TRBJ2-7; D uncertain. Germline V CDR1 and CDR2: SGDLS, YYNGEE. The CDR3 covers 15 residues. Trimming took off 0 bases at V and 0 bases at J, with 10 bases between the two ends.

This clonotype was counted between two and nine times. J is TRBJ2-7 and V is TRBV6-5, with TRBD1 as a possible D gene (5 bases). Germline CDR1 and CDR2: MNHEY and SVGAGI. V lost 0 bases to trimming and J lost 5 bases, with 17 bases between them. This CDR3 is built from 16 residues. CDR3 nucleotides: TGTGCCAGCAGTTACTCCACAGGCCTTATAGCCCACGAGCAGTACTTC. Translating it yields CASSYSTGLIAHEQYF.

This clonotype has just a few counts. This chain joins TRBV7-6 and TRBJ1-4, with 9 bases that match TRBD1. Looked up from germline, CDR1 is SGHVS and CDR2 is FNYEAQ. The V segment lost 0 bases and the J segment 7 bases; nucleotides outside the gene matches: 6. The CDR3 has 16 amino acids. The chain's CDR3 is CASSLALDRGVEKLFF. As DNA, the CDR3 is TGTGCCAGCAGCTTAGCCCTGGACAGGGGAGTTGAAAAACTGTTTTTT.

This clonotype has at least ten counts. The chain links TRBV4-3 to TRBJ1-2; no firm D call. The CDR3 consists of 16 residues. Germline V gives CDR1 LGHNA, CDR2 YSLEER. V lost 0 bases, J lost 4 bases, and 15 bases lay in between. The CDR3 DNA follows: TGCGCCAGCAGCCAAGATCCGGGCGAGAGAAGCTATGGCTACACCTTC. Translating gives CASSQDPGERSYGYTF.

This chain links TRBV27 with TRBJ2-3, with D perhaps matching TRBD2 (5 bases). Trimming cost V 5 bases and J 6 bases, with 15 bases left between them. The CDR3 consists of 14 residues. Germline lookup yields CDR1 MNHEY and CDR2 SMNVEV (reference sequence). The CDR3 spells CASSRLAGADTQYF. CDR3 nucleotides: TGTGCCAGCAGTCGCCTGGCGGGCGCGGATACGCAGTATTTT.

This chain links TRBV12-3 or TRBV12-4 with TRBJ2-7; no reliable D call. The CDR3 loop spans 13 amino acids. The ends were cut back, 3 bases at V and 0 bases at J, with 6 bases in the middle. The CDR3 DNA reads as TGTGCCAGCAGTTTCGCTTCCTCCTACGAGCAGTACTTC. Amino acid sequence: CASSFASSYEQYF.

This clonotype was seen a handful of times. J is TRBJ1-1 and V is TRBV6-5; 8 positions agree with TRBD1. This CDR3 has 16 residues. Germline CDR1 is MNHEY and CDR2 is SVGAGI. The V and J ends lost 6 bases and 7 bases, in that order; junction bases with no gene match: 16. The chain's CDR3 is CASSLRGQGARVEAFF. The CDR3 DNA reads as TGTGCCAGCAGCCTCAGGGGTCAGGGGGCGCGGGTTGAAGCTTTCTTT.

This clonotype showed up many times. CDR3 in amino acids: CASSQDPSGGPGELFF. In DNA form, the CDR3 reads TGTGCCAGCAGCCAAGACCCTAGCGGGGGGCCCGGGGAGCTGTTTTTT. The chain carries TRBV4-2 and TRBJ2-2, with 11 bases fitting TRBD2. V lost 0 bases to trimming and J lost 6 bases; unmatched junction nucleotides: 3. The CDR3 has 16 residues. Germline CDR1 is LGHNA and CDR2 is YNFKEQ.

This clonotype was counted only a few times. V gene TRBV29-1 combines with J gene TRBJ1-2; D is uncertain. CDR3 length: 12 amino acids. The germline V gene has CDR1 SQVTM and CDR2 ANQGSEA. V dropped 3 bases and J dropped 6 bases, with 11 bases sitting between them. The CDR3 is CSVDLAIDGYTF. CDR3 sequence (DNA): TGCAGCGTTGACTTGGCAATCGATGGCTACACCTTC.

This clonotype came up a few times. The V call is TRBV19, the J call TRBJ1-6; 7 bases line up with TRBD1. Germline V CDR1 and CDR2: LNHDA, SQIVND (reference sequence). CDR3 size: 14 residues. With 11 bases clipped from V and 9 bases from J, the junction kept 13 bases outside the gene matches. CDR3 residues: CAAGTVWVFSPLHF. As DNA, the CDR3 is TGTGCCGCCGGGACAGTTTGGGTATTTTCACCCCTCCACTTT.

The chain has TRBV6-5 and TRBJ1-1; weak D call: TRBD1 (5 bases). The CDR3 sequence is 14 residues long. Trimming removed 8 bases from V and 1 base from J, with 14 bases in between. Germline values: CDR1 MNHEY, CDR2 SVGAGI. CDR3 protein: CASRDVRENTEAFF. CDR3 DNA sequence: TGTGCCAGCCGGGACGTCAGGGAGAACACTGAAGCTTTCTTT.

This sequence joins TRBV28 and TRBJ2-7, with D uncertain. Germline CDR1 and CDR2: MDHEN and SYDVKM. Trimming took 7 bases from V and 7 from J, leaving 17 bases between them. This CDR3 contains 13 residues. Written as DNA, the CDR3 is TGTGCCAGCACCCCCCCCGTGGCGAGAGAGCAGTACTTC. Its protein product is CASTPPVAREQYF.

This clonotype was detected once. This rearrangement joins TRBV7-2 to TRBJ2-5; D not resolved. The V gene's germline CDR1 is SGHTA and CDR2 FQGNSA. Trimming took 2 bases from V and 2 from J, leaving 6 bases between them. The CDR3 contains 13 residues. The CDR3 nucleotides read TGTGCCAGCAGCTTATCACGGCAAGAGACCCAGTACTTC. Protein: CASSLSRQETQYF.

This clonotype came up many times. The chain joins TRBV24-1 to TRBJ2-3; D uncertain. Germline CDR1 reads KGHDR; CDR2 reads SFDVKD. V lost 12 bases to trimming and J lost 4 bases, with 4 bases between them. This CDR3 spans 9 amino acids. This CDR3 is CASSDTQYF. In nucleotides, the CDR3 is TGTGCCTCGTCAGATACGCAGTATTTT.